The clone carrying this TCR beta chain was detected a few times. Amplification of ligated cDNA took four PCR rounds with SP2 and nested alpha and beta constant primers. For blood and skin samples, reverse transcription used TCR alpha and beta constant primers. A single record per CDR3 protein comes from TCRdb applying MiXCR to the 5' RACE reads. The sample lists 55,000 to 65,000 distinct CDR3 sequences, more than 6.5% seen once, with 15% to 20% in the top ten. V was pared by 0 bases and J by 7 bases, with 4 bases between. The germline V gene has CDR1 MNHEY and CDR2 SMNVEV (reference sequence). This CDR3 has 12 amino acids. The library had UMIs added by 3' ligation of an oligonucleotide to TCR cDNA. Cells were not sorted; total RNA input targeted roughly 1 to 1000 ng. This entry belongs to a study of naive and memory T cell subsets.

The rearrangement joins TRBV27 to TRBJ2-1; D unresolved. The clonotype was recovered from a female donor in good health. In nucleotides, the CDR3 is TGTGCCAGCAGTTTATCAGAGAATGAGCAGTTCTTC. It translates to CASSLSENEQFF.